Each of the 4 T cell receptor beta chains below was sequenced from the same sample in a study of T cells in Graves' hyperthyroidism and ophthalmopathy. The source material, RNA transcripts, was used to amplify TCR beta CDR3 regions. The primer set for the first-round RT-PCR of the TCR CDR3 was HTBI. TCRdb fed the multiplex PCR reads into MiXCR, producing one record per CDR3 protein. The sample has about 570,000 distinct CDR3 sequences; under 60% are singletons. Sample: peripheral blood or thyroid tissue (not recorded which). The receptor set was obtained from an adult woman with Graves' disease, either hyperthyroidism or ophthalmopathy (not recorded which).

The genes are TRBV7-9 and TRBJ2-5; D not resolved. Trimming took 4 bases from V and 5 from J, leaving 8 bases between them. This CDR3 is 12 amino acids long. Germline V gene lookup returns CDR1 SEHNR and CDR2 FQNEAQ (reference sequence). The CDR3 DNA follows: TGTGCCAGCAGCTCCCCTATGGAGACCCAGTACTTC. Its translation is CASSSPMETQYF. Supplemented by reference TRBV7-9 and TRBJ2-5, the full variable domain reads DTGVSQNPRHKITKRGQNVTFRCDPISEHNRLYWYRQTLGQGPEFLTYFQNEAQLEKSRLLSDRFSAERPKGSFSTLEIQRTEQGDSAMYLCASSSPMETQYFGPGTRLLVL.

The CDR3 loop is CASSLASGRLRTGELFF. The CDR3, as DNA: TGTGCCAGCAGCTTAGCTAGCGGGAGGCTCCGCACCGGGGAGCTGTTTTTT. The chain carries TRBV11-1 and TRBJ2-2, with 10 bases lining up with TRBD2. Germline lookup yields CDR1 SGHAT and CDR2 FQDESV (reference sequence). The CDR3 is 17 amino acids. Trimming at V came to 0 bases and at J to 4 bases, leaving 5 bases not matched to a gene.

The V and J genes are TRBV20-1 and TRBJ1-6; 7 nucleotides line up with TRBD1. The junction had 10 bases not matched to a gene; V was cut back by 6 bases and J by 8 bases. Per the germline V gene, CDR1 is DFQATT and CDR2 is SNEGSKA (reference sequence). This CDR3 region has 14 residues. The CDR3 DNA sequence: TGCAGTGCCCCCGACAGGGATGCCTATTCACCCCTCCACTTT. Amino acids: CSAPDRDAYSPLHF.

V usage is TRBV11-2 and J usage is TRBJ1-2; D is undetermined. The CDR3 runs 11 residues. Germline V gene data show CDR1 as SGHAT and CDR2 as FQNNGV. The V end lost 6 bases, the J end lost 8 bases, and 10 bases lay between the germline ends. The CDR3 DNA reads TGTGCCAGCAGGGGTGAGAGCGGCTACACCTTC. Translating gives CASRGESGYTF.